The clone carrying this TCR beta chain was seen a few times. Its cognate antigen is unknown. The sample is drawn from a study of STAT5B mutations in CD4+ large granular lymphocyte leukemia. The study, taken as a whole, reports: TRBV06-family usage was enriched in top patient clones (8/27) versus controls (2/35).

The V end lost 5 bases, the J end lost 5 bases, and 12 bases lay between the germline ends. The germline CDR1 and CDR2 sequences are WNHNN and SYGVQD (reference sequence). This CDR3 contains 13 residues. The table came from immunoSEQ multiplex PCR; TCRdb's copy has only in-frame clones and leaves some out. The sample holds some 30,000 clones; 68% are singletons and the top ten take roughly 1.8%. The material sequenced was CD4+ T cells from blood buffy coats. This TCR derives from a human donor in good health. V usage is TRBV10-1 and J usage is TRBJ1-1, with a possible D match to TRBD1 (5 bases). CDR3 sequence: CASSRQHETEAFF. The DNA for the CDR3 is TGCGCCAGCAGTCGACAGCATGAGACTGAAGCTTTCTTT.